The present T cell receptor (beta chain) was sequenced within a study of blood T cell repertoires in COVID-19. On the study more broadly: There were acute and convalescent COVID-19 samples, and they came from the United States, Italy and Spain. PBMCs, B-cell-depleted T cells, or T cells were the source of the cDNA or gDNA that made up the material.

V lost 4 bases to trimming and J lost 8 bases; unmatched junction nucleotides: 15. Germline CDR1 reads PRHDT; CDR2 reads FYEKMQ (reference sequence). The CDR3 loop spans 17 amino acids. This clone is a singleton in its sample. In the authors' workflow: Nucleated cell number was recorded as an estimate derived from reference gene primer amplification. Produced via immunoSEQ multiplex PCR; TCRdb's table is partial and in-frame only. V, J and clone size are those of that table, while D and trimming were read from the DNA. Of 200,000 to 250,000 clones listed, around four fifths are singletons. The chain recombines TRBV13 with TRBJ2-1; 9 bases match TRBD2. The sequenced material came from peripheral blood. The source is a woman between 70 and 85 years old with active or convalescent COVID-19. CDR3 coding DNA: TGTGCCAGCAGCTCGACCTTCGGGGCGGGCGGGAGGGATGAGCAGTTCTTC. Amino acids: CASSSTFGAGGRDEQFF.